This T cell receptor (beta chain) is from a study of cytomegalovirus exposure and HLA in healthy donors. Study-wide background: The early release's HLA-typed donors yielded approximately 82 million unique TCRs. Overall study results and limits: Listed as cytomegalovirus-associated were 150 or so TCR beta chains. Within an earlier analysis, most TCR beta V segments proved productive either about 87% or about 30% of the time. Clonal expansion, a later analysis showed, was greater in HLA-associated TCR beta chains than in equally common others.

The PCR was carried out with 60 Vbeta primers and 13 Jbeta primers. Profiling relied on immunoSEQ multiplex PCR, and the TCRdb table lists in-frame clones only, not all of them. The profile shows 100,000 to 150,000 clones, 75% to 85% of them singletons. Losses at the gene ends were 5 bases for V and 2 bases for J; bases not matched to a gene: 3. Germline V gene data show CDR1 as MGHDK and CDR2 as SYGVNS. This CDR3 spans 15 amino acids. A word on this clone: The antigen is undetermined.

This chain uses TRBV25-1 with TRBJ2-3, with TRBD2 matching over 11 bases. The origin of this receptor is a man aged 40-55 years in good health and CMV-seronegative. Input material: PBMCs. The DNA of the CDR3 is TGTGCCAGCAGTTTAGCGGGGGGGTACACAGATACGCAGTATTTT. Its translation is CASSLAGGYTDTQYF.